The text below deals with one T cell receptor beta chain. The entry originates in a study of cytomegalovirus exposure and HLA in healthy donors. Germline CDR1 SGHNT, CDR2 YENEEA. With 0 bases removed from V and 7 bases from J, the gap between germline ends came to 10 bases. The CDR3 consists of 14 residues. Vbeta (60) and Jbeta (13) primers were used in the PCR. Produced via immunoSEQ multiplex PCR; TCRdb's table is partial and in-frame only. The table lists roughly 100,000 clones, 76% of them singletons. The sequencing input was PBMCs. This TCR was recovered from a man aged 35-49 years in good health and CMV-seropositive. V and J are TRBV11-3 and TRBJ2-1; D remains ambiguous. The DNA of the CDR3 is TGTGCCAGCAGCTTAGATTTGTCTACGAATGAGCAGTTCTTC. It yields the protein CASSLDLSTNEQFF.